These 4 T cell receptor beta chains share one sample of origin, sequenced in a study of prognosis after radiotherapy for stage I lung cancer. Using two-round multiplex PCR, the authors amplified TCR beta CDR3 from genomic DNA. First-round PCR, the initial amplification, used primers specific to each TRBV and TRBJ gene. TCRdb ran MiXCR on the multiplex PCR reads and lists one entry per CDR3 protein. The table shows over 11,000 distinct CDR3 sequences, with around a quarter occurring only once. The input for sequencing was PBMCs, taken before or after stereotactic body radiation therapy (not recorded which). Every receptor here comes from a donor over 45 with non-small cell lung cancer.

Sample share makes this clonotype medium-sized. CDR3 in DNA: TGTGCCAGCAGTTTACGTCGGACTAGCGGGCAAAACACCGGGGAGCTGTTTTTT. Translation: CASSLRRTSGQNTGELFF. The genes are TRBV27 and TRBJ2-2; 11 bases map to TRBD2. The CDR3 has 18 residues. Germline assignment: CDR1 MNHEY and CDR2 SMNVEV (reference sequence). The V gene end was trimmed by 2 bases and the J gene end by 2 bases; junction bases not matched to a gene: 7.

This clonotype was picked up many times. The CDR3 nucleotides are TGTGCCAGCAGCTTTGGTTCGGGAGCCACCTATGAGCAGTTCTTC. The encoded protein is CASSFGSGATYEQFF. The chain couples TRBV5-4 to TRBJ2-1; possibly TRBD2 for D (6 bases). This CDR3 comprises 15 residues. The ends were cut back, 2 bases at V and 8 bases at J, with 17 bases in the middle. The germline CDR1 and CDR2 sequences are SGHNT and YYREEE (reference sequence).

Points on this clonotype: The CDR3 does not close with the conserved phenylalanine or tryptophan, likely indicating a read error. The chain recombines TRBV2 with TRBJ2-7; D unclear. The CDR3 runs to 12 residues. Germline CDR1 and CDR2: SNHLY and FYNNEI. The CDR3 here is CASSDGTYEQYL. CDR3 nucleotides: TGCGCCAGCAGTGACGGCACCTACGAGCAGTACCTC.

This clonotype has a count of ten or more. V gene TRBV3-1 combines with J gene TRBJ1-6; the match to TRBD1 covers 8 bases. The CDR3 sequence is 15 residues long. The V gene's germline CDR1 is LGHDT and CDR2 YNNKEL (reference sequence). With V trimmed by 3 bases and J by 7 bases, 5 bases remained unmatched. DNA for the CDR3: TGTGCCAGCAGCCAGGACAGGGTGCGGAATTCACCCCTCCACTTT. Its translation is CASSQDRVRNSPLHF.